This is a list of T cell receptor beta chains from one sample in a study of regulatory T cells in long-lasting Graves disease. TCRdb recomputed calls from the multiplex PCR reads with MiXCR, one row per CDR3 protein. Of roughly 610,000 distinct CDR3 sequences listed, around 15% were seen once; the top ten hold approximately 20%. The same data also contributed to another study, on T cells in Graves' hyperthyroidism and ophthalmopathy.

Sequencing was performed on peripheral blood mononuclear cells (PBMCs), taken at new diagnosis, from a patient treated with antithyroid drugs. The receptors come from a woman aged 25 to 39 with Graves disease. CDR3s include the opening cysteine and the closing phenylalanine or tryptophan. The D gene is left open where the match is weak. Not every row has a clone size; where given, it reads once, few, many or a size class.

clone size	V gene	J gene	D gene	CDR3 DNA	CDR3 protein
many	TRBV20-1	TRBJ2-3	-	TGCAGTGCTATACAAGACACAGATACGCAGTATTTT	CSAIQDTDTQYF
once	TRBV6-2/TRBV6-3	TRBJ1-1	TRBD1	TGTGCCAGCTCACCCCGACAGGGGGGAGATAACACTGAAGCTTTCTTT	CASSPRQGGDNTEAFF
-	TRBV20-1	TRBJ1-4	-	TGCAGTGCTAGAGATCCGACTTATGAAAAACTGTTTTTT	CSARDPTYEKLFF
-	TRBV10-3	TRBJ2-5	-	TGTGCCATCAGTGGGTTACAAGAGACCCAGTACTTC	CAISGLQETQYF
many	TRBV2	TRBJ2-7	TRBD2	TGTGCCAGCAGTAAAGGGGGACTAGGTGGATACGAGCAGTACTTC	CASSKGGLGGYEQYF
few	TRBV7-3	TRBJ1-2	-	TGTGCCAGCAGCTTAGCGAGCCAGGATGGCTACACCTTC	CASSLASQDGYTF
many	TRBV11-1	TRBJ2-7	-	TGTGCCAGCAGCTTCGGCGGGAACACCTACGAGCAGTACTTC	CASSFGGNTYEQYF
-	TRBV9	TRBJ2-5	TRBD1	TGTGCCAGCAGCGTAGCGCCCTCTGGTAGGGGGCTGTTTGGAGAGACCCAGTACTTC	CASSVAPSGRGLFGETQYF
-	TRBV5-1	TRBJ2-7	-	TGCGCCAGCAGCCCCCAGACGGAGATCTCCTACGAGCAGTACTTC	CASSPQTEISYEQYF
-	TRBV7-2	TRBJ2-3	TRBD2	TGTGCCAGCAGCTCCCTAGCGGCTCGAGTCGAGGATACGCAGTATTTT	CASSSLAARVEDTQYF
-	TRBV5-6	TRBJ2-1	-	TGTGCCAGCAGTTCGGCTAGCCGCGGTTTCAGTGAGCAGTTCTTC	CASSSASRGFSEQFF
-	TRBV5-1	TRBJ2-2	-	TGCGCCAGCAGCTTTCAAGGCAGGCGGTCCGGGGAGCTGTTTTTT	CASSFQGRRSGELFF
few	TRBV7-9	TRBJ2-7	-	TGTGCCAGCAGCTCCTCCCATGGGACCGAGCAGTACTTC	CASSSSHGTEQYF
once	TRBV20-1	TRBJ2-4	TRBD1	TGCAGTGCTACAGGGACAGGGACCAAAAACATTCAGTACTTC	CSATGTGTKNIQYF
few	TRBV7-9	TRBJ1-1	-	TGTGCCAGCAGCTTAATATCCAGTGCTGAAGCTTTCTTT	CASSLISSAEAFF
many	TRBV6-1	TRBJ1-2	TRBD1	TGTGCCAGCAGCGTTACAGGGGGCGAAAGTGGCTACACCTTC	CASSVTGGESGYTF
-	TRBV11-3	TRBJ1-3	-	TGTGCCAGCAGCGGGCGAACGGGAAACACCATATATTTT	CASSGRTGNTIYF
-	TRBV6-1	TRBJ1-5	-	TGTGCCAGCAACAAAATAAGAACAGGCTTGGGGAGCAATCAGCCCCAGCATTTT	CASNKIRTGLGSNQPQHF
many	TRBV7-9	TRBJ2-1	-	TGTGCCAGCAGCCCGACTCAGGAGCAGTTCTTC	CASSPTQEQFF
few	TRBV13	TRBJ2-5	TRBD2	TGTGCCAGCAGCAGGACGGTAGCGGGACAAGAGACCCAGTACTTC	CASSRTVAGQETQYF
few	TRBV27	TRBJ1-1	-	TGTGCCAGCAGTTCCGGGTCCTATCTTATGAACACTGAAGCTCTCTTT	CASSSGSYLMNTEALF
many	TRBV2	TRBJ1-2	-	TGTGCCAGCAGCGAGGGGTTTAACTATGGCTACACCTTC	CASSEGFNYGYTF
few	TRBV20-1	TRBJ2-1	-	TGCAGTGTGAGGGAAACTGCCTACAATGAGCAGTTCTTC	CSVRETAYNEQFF
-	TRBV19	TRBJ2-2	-	TGTGCCAGTAGTATCGGAGCAGGGACCGGGGAGCTGTTTTTT	CASSIGAGTGELFF
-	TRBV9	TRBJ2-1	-	TGTGCCAGCAGCCCCCGGGTCTCCTACAATGAGCAGTTCTTC	CASSPRVSYNEQFF
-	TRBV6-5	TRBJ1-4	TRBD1	TGTGCCAGCAGTTGGACAGGGGGCGCGAATGAAAAACTGTTTTTT	CASSWTGGANEKLFF
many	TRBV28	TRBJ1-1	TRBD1	TGTGCCAGCAGCCTAGACAGGGTTGCTGAAGCTTTCTTT	CASSLDRVAEAFF
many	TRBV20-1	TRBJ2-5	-	TGCAGTGCGCGAAGGGCGAGGGCGGGGACCCAGTACTTC	CSARRARAGTQYF
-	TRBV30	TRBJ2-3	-	TGTGCCTGGAACATGCTCATCGCAGATACGCAGTATTTT	CAWNMLIADTQYF
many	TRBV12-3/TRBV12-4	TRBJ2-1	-	TGTGCCAGCAGTTTAAGTCTAGGAGAGCAGTTCTTC	CASSLSLGEQFF
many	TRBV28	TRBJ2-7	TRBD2	TGTGCCAGCAGTTTCCTAGGACTAGCGGGAGACCACGAGCAGTACTTC	CASSFLGLAGDHEQYF
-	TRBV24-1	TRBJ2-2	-	TGTGCCACCAGTGAGTCCCAGCGAAACACCGGGGAGCTGTTTTTT	CATSESQRNTGELFF
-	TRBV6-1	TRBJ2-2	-	TGTGCCAGCGCGGCTCGGGCGGGGTACACCGGGGAGCTGTTTTTT	CASAARAGYTGELFF
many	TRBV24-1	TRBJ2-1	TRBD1	TGTGCCACCAGTGAGGGGGACAGGGGTGATTTCTACAATGAGCAGTTCTTC	CATSEGDRGDFYNEQFF